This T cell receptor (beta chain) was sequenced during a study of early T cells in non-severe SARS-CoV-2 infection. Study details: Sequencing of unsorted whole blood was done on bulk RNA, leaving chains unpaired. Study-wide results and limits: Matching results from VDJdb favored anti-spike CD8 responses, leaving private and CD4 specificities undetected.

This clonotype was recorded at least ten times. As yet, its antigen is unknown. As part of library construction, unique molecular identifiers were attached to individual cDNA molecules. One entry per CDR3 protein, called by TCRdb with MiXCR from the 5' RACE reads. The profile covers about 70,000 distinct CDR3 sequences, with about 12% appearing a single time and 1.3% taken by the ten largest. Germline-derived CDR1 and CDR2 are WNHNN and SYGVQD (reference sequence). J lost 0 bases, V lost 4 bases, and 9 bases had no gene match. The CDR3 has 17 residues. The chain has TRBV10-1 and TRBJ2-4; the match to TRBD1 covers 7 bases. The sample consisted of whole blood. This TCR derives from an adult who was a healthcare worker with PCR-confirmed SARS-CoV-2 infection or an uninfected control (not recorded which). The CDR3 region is CASSGTGLRLAKNIQYF. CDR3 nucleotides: TGCGCCAGCAGTGGGACAGGTCTAAGACTAGCCAAAAACATTCAGTACTTC.